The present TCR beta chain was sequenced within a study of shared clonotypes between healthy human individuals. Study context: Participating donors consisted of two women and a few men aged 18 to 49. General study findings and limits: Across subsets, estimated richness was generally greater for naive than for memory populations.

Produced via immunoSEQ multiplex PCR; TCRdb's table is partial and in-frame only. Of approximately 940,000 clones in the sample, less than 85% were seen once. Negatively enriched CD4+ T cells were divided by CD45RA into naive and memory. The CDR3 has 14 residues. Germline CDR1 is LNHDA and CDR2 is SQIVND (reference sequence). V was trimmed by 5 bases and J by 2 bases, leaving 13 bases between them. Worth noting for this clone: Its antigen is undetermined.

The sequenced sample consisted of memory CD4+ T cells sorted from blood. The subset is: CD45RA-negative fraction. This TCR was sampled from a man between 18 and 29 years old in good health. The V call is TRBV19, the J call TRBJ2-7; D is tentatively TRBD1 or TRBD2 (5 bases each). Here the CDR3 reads CASSGFGTAYEQYF. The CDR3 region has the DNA TGTGCCAGTAGTGGATTCGGGACCGCCTACGAGCAGTACTTC.